One sample yielded the 16 T cell receptor beta chains listed below, sequenced in a study of cytomegalovirus exposure and HLA in healthy donors. PCR primers comprised 60 Vbeta and 13 Jbeta primers. Some clones are missing from TCRdb's copy, which holds only in-frame ones; the method was immunoSEQ multiplex PCR. The sample carries 95,000 to 100,000 clones, roughly 80% recorded once. Specimen: PBMCs. The receptor set was obtained from a female donor in good health and CMV-seronegative.

This chain uses TRBV18 with TRBJ1-4; D not certain. The CDR3 is 15 amino acids. Germline CDR1 reads KGHSH; CDR2 reads LQKENI. Deletions cut 3 bases from V and 2 bases from J, with 10 bases between. The DNA for the CDR3 is TGTGCCAGCTCACCGCAGTGGAGTACTAATGAAAAACTGTTTTTT. Translating gives CASSPQWSTNEKLFF.

This clone was recorded once. The V call is TRBV7-9, the J call TRBJ1-4; 8 nucleotides line up with TRBD1. The CDR3 has 17 amino acids. The ends lost 3 bases at V and 4 bases at J; junction bases unmatched: 10. Germline CDR1 and CDR2: SEHNR and FQNEAQ (reference sequence). This CDR3 reads CASSFLDRGWINEKLFF. The CDR3 DNA follows: TGTGCCAGCAGCTTCCTCGACAGGGGATGGATTAATGAAAAACTGTTTTTT. Together with reference TRBV7-9 and TRBJ1-4, the CDR3 gives the full variable domain: DTGVSQNPRHKITKRGQNVTFRCDPISEHNRLYWYRQTLGQGPEFLTYFQNEAQLEKSRLLSDRFSAERPKGSFSTLEIQRTEQGDSAMYLCASSFLDRGWINEKLFFGSGTQLSVL.

This chain uses TRBV9 with TRBJ2-3; 15 bases are a match to TRBD2. The germline V gene has CDR1 SGDLS and CDR2 YYNGEE. With V trimmed by 3 bases and J by 1 base, 9 bases remained unmatched. This CDR3 region has 19 residues. The CDR3 reads CASSAGTSGRSWGTDTQYF. The DNA of the CDR3 is TGTGCCAGCAGCGCAGGGACTAGCGGGAGGAGCTGGGGCACAGATACGCAGTATTTT. Looking up the rest from reference TRBV9 and TRBJ2-3 gives the full variable domain: DSGVTQTPKHLITATGQRVTLRCSPRSGDLSVYWYQQSLDQGLQFLIQYYNGEERAKGNILERFSAQQFPDLHSELNLSSLELGDSALYFCASSAGTSGRSWGTDTQYFGPGTRLTVL.

The chain uses TRBV5-1 and TRBJ2-5; the match to TRBD2 covers 9 bases. The CDR3 runs to 15 residues. CDR1 and CDR2 (germline): SGHRS, YFSETQ. V lost 7 bases to trimming and J lost 2 bases; unmatched junction nucleotides: 9. CDR3 sequence reads: CASAPTSGRQETQYF. In nucleotides, the CDR3 is TGCGCCAGCGCCCCGACTAGCGGCCGACAAGAGACCCAGTACTTC.

The chain joins TRBV5-6 to TRBJ2-3; TRBD2 aligns across 13 bases. The CDR3 contains 19 residues. Trimming took 0 bases from V and 1 from J; bases not matched to a gene: 8. Germline CDR1 and CDR2: SGHDT and YYEEEE. CDR3 in amino acids: CASSLAATSGGMGTDTQYF. The CDR3, as DNA: TGTGCCAGCAGCTTGGCGGCGACTAGCGGGGGGATGGGCACAGATACGCAGTATTTT.

The chain has TRBV28 and TRBJ2-5, with 9 bases lining up with TRBD1. Germline trimming cut 7 bases from V and 4 bases from J; bases unmatched to any gene: 10. Looked up from germline, CDR1 is MDHEN and CDR2 is SYDVKM. CDR3 length: 15 residues. CDR3 coding DNA: TGTGCCAGCACCTCACGGACAGGGGTCCGAGAGACCCAGTACTTC. Translated, it gives CASTSRTGVRETQYF.

The chain is built from TRBV6-5 and TRBJ2-7; D remains ambiguous. V lost 0 bases, J lost 3 bases, and 6 bases lay in between. CDR1 is MNHEY, CDR2 SVGAGI, per germline. CDR3 length: 13 amino acids. Written as DNA, the CDR3 is TGTGCCAGCAGTTACTCGCACGGCTACGAGCAGTACTTC. Its translation is CASSYSHGYEQYF.

The rearrangement links TRBV29-1 to TRBJ2-7; D call uncertain. Germline V CDR1 and CDR2: SQVTM, ANQGSEA. This CDR3 is 12 amino acids long. V was trimmed by 6 bases and J by 5 bases, leaving 14 bases between them. The chain's CDR3 is CSVVNTQHEQYF. DNA of the CDR3: TGCAGCGTCGTGAACACCCAACACGAGCAGTACTTC.

The chain carries TRBV27 and TRBJ1-5, with D perhaps matching TRBD1 (5 bases). V lost 4 bases and J lost 0, with 13 bases in between. CDR3 length: 16 residues. Germline V gene sequence: CDR1 MNHEY, CDR2 SMNVEV (reference sequence). CDR3 amino acids: CASSSLGGFSNQPQHF. For the CDR3, the DNA is TGTGCCAGCAGTTCCCTCGGGGGGTTTAGCAATCAGCCCCAGCATTTT.

J is TRBJ2-7 and V is TRBV6-1, with TRBD2 as a possible D gene (6 bases). V was cut by 0 bases and J by 2 bases, with 11 bases left in between. The CDR3 has 15 amino acids. From germline, CDR1 is MNHNS and CDR2 SASEGT. The CDR3 loop reads CASSEAAGSAYEQYF. The CDR3 DNA reads as TGTGCCAGCAGTGAAGCGGCGGGGTCGGCCTACGAGCAGTACTTC.

V and J are TRBV6-1 and TRBJ2-2; a possible D gene is TRBD1 (6 bases). V dropped 4 bases and J dropped 6 bases, with 12 bases sitting between them. This CDR3 is built from 14 residues. The germline V gene encodes CDR1 MNHNS and CDR2 SASEGT. The CDR3 DNA reads TGTGCCAGCAGTGCAGGATCAGGGGCCGGGGAGCTGTTTTTT. Amino acids: CASSAGSGAGELFF.

This chain links TRBV6-6 with TRBJ2-1; TRBD2 aligns across 8 bases. Germline assignment: CDR1 MNHNY and CDR2 SVGAGI (reference sequence). V was pared by 5 bases and J by 9 bases, with 12 bases of the junction left unmatched. This CDR3 is 15 amino acids long. DNA for the CDR3: TGTGCCAGCAGTCCCCCGGGGGGGAGGGTTGGTGAGCAGTTCTTC. Its translation is CASSPPGGRVGEQFF.

This clone was detected only once. The V gene is TRBV7-6, the J gene TRBJ2-5; 8 bases line up with TRBD1. There are 16 residues in the CDR3. CDR1 and CDR2 (germline): SGHVS, FNYEAQ. Trimming cost V 6 bases and J 1 base; bases outside gene matches: 10. CDR3: CASRTGVGAAQETQYF. The CDR3 nucleotides read TGTGCCAGCAGGACAGGGGTAGGAGCTGCCCAAGAGACCCAGTACTTC.

This clone showed up just a few times. The V gene is TRBV29-1, the J gene TRBJ2-2, with D possibly being TRBD2 (6 bases). V was shortened by 7 bases and J by 6 bases, with 15 bases between the two germline ends. The CDR3 sequence is 13 residues long. Looked up from germline, CDR1 is SQVTM and CDR2 is ANQGSEA. The CDR3 region is CSAGEREAGELFF. The DNA for the CDR3 is TGCAGCGCTGGAGAGAGGGAGGCCGGGGAGCTGTTTTTT.

The rearrangement uses TRBV2 and TRBJ2-3, with TRBD2 matching 10 bases. The CDR3 contains 15 residues. CDR1 is SNHLY and CDR2 is FYNNEI in the germline V gene. V shed 6 bases, J shed 2 bases, and the junction held 5 bases outside the gene matches. CDR3 in DNA: TGTGCCAGCAGCGCTAGCGGGAGAATCACAGATACGCAGTATTTT. It translates to CASSASGRITDTQYF.

This rearrangement joins TRBV5-1 to TRBJ1-1; 10 positions match TRBD1. There are 16 residues in the CDR3. V trimming: 4 bases; J trimming: 0 bases; junction bases outside the gene matches: 6. Germline lookup yields CDR1 SGHRS and CDR2 YFSETQ. The CDR3 loop reads CASSKGTGALNTEAFF. The CDR3 region has the DNA TGCGCCAGCAGCAAAGGGACAGGGGCTCTGAACACTGAAGCTTTCTTT.